This record concerns one T cell receptor beta chain sequence. Its antigen remains unidentified. UMIs and sample barcodes were carried by the TCR alpha and TCR beta cDNA libraries that 5'RACE produced using constant-segment primers. Using its own MiXCR run on the 5' RACE reads, TCRdb lists one record per CDR3 protein. Found here are a few hundred thousand distinct CDR3 sequences, 16% of them singletons; the top ten hold around 21%. There are 13 residues in the CDR3. Germline CDR1 is DFQATT and CDR2 is SNEGSKA (reference sequence). Between the trimmed V and J ends, which lost 1 base and 0 bases, there was a span of 6 bases. This entry belongs to a study of T-cell memory formation after mild COVID-19. On the study more broadly: The two donors had largely donor-specific TCR clusters.

Study outcomes and limitations: The pre-infection memory compartment contained some responding clones, suggesting cross-reactive memory joined.

The sequence was collected from a man between 18 and 29 years old who had mild COVID-19 (a few samples of this study predate the infection). Cell type and time point are not known. The chain has TRBV20-1 and TRBJ2-5; possibly TRBD2 for D (6 bases). Sequenced material: PBMCs or a T cell subset sorted from them (not recorded which). The CDR3 sequence: CSARGLDQETQYF. The CDR3 DNA reads TGCAGTGCTAGAGGACTAGACCAAGAGACCCAGTACTTC.